Each of the 21 T cell receptor beta chains below was sequenced from the same sample in a study of blood T cells in healthy people across ages. A sample-barcoded 5' primer and a J-beta primer mix were used in a second PCR of roughly 7 to 11 cycles. MiXCR, run by TCRdb on the 5' RACE reads, gives a single entry per CDR3 protein. The table records more than 1.4 million distinct CDR3 sequences, around 42% of them present only once. Sample: blood. The receptor set was obtained from a woman between 18 and 29 years old in good health.

The table lists this clonotype with a few counts. This chain connects TRBV6-5 to TRBJ2-7; TRBD2 aligns across 7 bases. The ends lost 2 bases at V and 7 bases at J; junction bases unmatched: 11. Per germline, CDR1 MNHEY and CDR2 SVGAGI. CDR3 length equals 15 residues. CDR3: CASSYGGSGWGEQYF. CDR3 nucleotides: TGTGCCAGCAGTTACGGCGGGAGCGGTTGGGGTGAGCAGTACTTC.

There are a few counts of this clonotype. This chain joins TRBV9 and TRBJ2-1; 7 bases line up with TRBD1. Looked up from germline, CDR1 is SGDLS and CDR2 is YYNGEE. The ends lost 3 bases at V and 3 bases at J; junction bases unmatched: 6. The CDR3 is 15 amino acids. The CDR3 is CASSETGLNYNEQFF. CDR3 DNA: TGTGCCAGCAGCGAGACAGGGCTGAACTACAATGAGCAGTTCTTC.

Many counts were recorded for this clonotype. V usage is TRBV10-3 and J usage is TRBJ2-7; D unresolved. Trimming pared 4 bases from V and 2 bases from J, leaving 6 bases between. The germline V gene encodes CDR1 ENHRY and CDR2 SYGVKD. The CDR3 is 12 amino acids. CDR3 nucleotide sequence: TGTGCCATCAGTGGCCCTACCTACGAGCAGTACTTC. It codes for CAISGPTYEQYF.

A word on this clonotype: Germline and junction disagree at one end, which may indicate a read error. This chain links TRBV20-1 with TRBJ2-1; tentative D call: TRBD2 (6 bases). Per germline, CDR1 DFQATT and CDR2 SNEGSKA (reference sequence). This CDR3 has 15 amino acids. The DNA of the CDR3 is TGCAGTGCTAGAGATGCGGAGGGTAGGCACAATGAGCAGATCTTC. Residues: CSARDAEGRHNEQIF.

This chain uses TRBV27 with TRBJ2-1; 8 bases match TRBD2. Trimming took 0 bases from V and 2 from J; bases not matched to a gene: 3. Germline CDR1 MNHEY, CDR2 SMNVEV (reference sequence). CDR3 length: 16 residues. The DNA for the CDR3 is TGTGCCAGCAGTTTATCGGGCGGGGGGCCCTACAATGAGCAGTTCTTC. Translation: CASSLSGGGPYNEQFF.

The rearrangement links TRBV4-1 to TRBJ2-7, with D perhaps TRBD2 (7 bases). Trimming left V 2 bases short and J 6 bases short, with 14 bases between. The length of the CDR3 is 14 residues. Germline-derived CDR1 and CDR2 are MGHRA and YSYEKL. The CDR3 DNA sequence: TGCGCCAGCAGCCAACGGCGAGGGGGGGTCGAGCAGTACTTC. It translates to CASSQRRGGVEQYF.

This chain joins TRBV5-6 and TRBJ2-5, with TRBD1 matching 9 bases. The J call is in doubt because the DNA end fits TRBJ2-7 better. The CDR3 extends over 15 amino acids. The germline CDR1 and CDR2 sequences are SGHDT and YYEEEE. CDR3 amino acids: CASSRSGTGLYEQYF. CDR3 sequence (DNA): TGTGCCAGCAGCCGCTCCGGGACAGGGCTCTACGAGCAGTACTTC.

The chain links TRBV6-5 to TRBJ1-5, with D unresolved. There are 13 residues in the CDR3. Germline values: CDR1 MNHEY, CDR2 SVGAGI. V gave up 2 bases and J gave up 5 bases, with 7 bases separating them. The CDR3 DNA sequence: TGTGCCAGCAGTTACGACCACGATCAGCCCCAGCATTTT. Residues: CASSYDHDQPQHF.

A few counts support this clonotype. The chain joins TRBV5-1 to TRBJ2-1; TRBD2 agrees at 10 bases. Per the germline V gene, CDR1 is SGHRS and CDR2 is YFSETQ. V was pared by 10 bases and J by 5 bases, with 9 bases of the junction left unmatched. This CDR3 comprises 14 residues. This CDR3 reads CASNLAGVNNEQFF. The CDR3 DNA follows: TGCGCCTCCAATCTAGCGGGAGTAAACAATGAGCAGTTCTTC. The whole variable domain, filled in from reference TRBV5-1 and TRBJ2-1, reads KAGVTQTPRYLIKTRGQQVTLSCSPISGHRSVSWYQQTPGQGLQFLFEYFSETQRNKGNFPGRFSGRQFSNSRSEMNVSTLELGDSALYLCASNLAGVNNEQFFGPGTRLTVL.

The V call is TRBV20-1, the J call TRBJ2-7, with a possible D match to TRBD2 (7 bases). V shed 2 bases and J shed 4 bases, with 18 bases lying between them. The CDR3 totals 15 residues. Looked up from germline, CDR1 is DFQATT and CDR2 is SNEGSKA (reference sequence). The CDR3 loop is CSARSRGGNLYEQYF. Here the CDR3 DNA reads TGCAGTGCTAGATCTCGCGGGGGCAACTTATACGAGCAGTACTTC.

The chain uses TRBV9 and TRBJ2-5, with unresolved D. Near its end, the DNA agrees better with TRBJ2-7, so the J call may be wrong. This CDR3 contains 12 residues. The germline gives CDR1 SGDLS, CDR2 YYNGEE. The chain's CDR3 is CASSVGHSEQYF. As DNA, the CDR3 is TGTGCCAGCAGCGTAGGGCACAGCGAGCAGTACTTC.

This chain connects TRBV20-1 to TRBJ2-7; TRBD1 aligns across 8 bases. Germline CDR1 is DFQATT and CDR2 is SNEGSKA (reference sequence). The V segment lost 3 bases and the J segment 5 bases; nucleotides outside the gene matches: 9. The CDR3 contains 14 residues. The CDR3 loop is CSASPDRELHEQYF. Here the CDR3 DNA reads TGCAGTGCTAGTCCGGACAGGGAGCTCCACGAGCAGTACTTC.

The chain carries TRBV3-1 and TRBJ2-7, with D maybe TRBD1 (5 bases). Deletions cut 0 bases from V and 4 bases from J, with 10 bases between. CDR3 length: 14 amino acids. Germline V gene data show CDR1 as LGHDT and CDR2 as YNNKEL (reference sequence). The CDR3 region has the DNA TGTGCCAGCAGCCAAGATTGGCAGGGATACGAGCAGTACTTC. Its translation is CASSQDWQGYEQYF.

This clonotype was seen a few times. The J gene is TRBJ2-1, the V gene TRBV30; 7 positions match TRBD2. Germline lookup yields CDR1 GTSNPN and CDR2 SVGIG (reference sequence). The CDR3 has 15 residues. After removal of 2 bases from V and 3 bases from J, the junction contained 7 bases not matched to a gene. CDR3 in DNA: TGTGCCTGGAGTCTTACGGGGGGATACTACAATGAGCAGTTCTTC. This encodes CAWSLTGGYYNEQFF.

The chain links TRBV3-1 to TRBJ2-1, with 10 bases aligning to TRBD2. Per germline, CDR1 LGHDT and CDR2 YNNKEL (reference sequence). Unmatched junction bases numbered 8, after V lost 0 bases and J lost 9 bases. The CDR3 runs to 16 residues. The CDR3 is CASSQELAGGPTEQFF. Here the CDR3 DNA reads TGTGCCAGCAGCCAAGAGTTAGCGGGGGGCCCCACTGAGCAGTTCTTC.

The chain uses TRBV21-1 and TRBJ2-7; the tabulated D call, TRBD2, remains unverified against the DNA. TRBV21-1 is marked as a pseudogene. There are 14 residues in the CDR3. The CDR3 DNA sequence: TGTGCCAGCTCTGTCCTAGCGGACACCTACGAGCAGTACTTC. This encodes CASSVLADTYEQYF.

Remarks on this clonotype: One end of the junction varies from germline; a read error may be responsible. V is TRBV7-2 and J is TRBJ1-4, with TRBD1 as a possible D gene (6 bases). The length of the CDR3 is 18 residues. From germline, CDR1 is SGHTA and CDR2 FQGNSA. The CDR3 spells CASSLVLGGAATNERLFF. The CDR3 nucleotides read TGTGCCAGCAGCTTAGTTTTAGGGGGGGCTGCAACTAATGAAAGACTGTTTTTT.

This clonotype was recorded once. This chain connects TRBV12-3 or TRBV12-4 to TRBJ1-2; 7 positions match TRBD1. The CDR3 consists of 15 residues. V lost 2 bases, J lost 8 bases, and 11 bases stayed unmatched. CDR3 sequence: CASSLWVQGYGGYTF. CDR3 bases: TGTGCCAGCAGTTTATGGGTACAGGGGTATGGGGGCTACACCTTC.

The rearrangement links TRBV27 to TRBJ2-7; 7 bases align to TRBD1. The CDR3 extends over 16 amino acids. J gave up 2 bases and V 4 bases, and 11 bases lay outside the gene matches. Germline V CDR1 and CDR2: MNHEY, SMNVEV (reference sequence). As DNA, the CDR3 is TGTGCCAGCAGTTCGGATACAGGGGCCCAAACCTACGAGCAGTACTTC. Translated, it gives CASSSDTGAQTYEQYF.

This clonotype was detected a few times. The chain combines TRBV6-6 with TRBJ1-1; 7 positions agree with TRBD1. V lost 2 bases to trimming and J lost 3 bases; unmatched junction nucleotides: 12. Germline V lookup: CDR1 MNHNY, CDR2 SVGAGI (reference sequence). The length of the CDR3 is 17 residues. CDR3 sequence: CASSYATGFEADTEAFF. The CDR3 DNA reads TGTGCCAGCAGTTACGCGACAGGGTTTGAGGCTGACACTGAAGCTTTCTTT.

This chain joins TRBV4-2 and TRBJ2-7; D may be TRBD1 or TRBD2 (5 bases each). The DNA end is a closer match to TRBJ2-4, so the J assignment may be wrong. Germline CDR1 LGHNA, CDR2 YNFKEQ. The CDR3 is 16 residues long. The CDR3 DNA reads as TGTGCCAGCAGCCTCTCACAGGACTTCGAAATGAACATTCAGTACTTC. Its translation: CASSLSQDFEMNIQYF.